This entry is about one TCR beta chain. This sample was included in a study of naive and memory T cell subsets. V was cut by 10 bases and J by 4 bases, with 11 bases left in between. CDR3 length: 11 residues. Germline V lookup: CDR1 MDHEN, CDR2 SYDVKM. Two oligonucleotides, mixed equimolar, formed the beta constant-region primer covering TRBC1 and TRBC2. Nested alpha and beta constant-region primers with the SP2 primer drove four PCR rounds on ligated cDNA. Via MiXCR, TCRdb re-called the UMI-ligation and nested PCR reads, giving one row per CDR3 protein. Of 80,000 to 95,000 distinct CDR3 sequences listed, 8% to 9.5% are singletons.

This clonotype was sampled from a human donor in good health. Sequenced material: naive CD8+ T cells from blood. The chain combines TRBV28 with TRBJ2-7; D may be TRBD1 (6 bases). CDR3 amino acids: CATGTTYEQYF. Written as DNA, the CDR3 is TGTGCCACGGGGACAACTTACGAGCAGTACTTC.